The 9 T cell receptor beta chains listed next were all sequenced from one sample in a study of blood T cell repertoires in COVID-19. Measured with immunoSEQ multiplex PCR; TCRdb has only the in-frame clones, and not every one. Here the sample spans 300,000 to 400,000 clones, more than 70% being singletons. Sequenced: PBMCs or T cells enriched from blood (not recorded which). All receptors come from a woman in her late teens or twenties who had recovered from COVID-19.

CDR3 DNA sequence: TGTGCCAGCACCCTGAGGTACTCTGGAAACACCATATATTTT. Encoded protein: CASTLRYSGNTIYF. The rearrangement uses TRBV28 and TRBJ1-3; D ambiguous. CDR1 is MDHEN and CDR2 is SYDVKM in the germline V gene. Trimming pared 7 bases from V and 0 bases from J, leaving 10 bases between. The CDR3 sequence is 14 residues long. Based on the CDR3 plus reference TRBV28 and TRBJ1-3, the full variable domain is DVKVTQSSRYLVKRTGEKVFLECVQDMDHENMFWYRQDPGLGLRLIYFSYDVKMKEKGDIPEGYSVSREKKERFSLILESASTNQTSMYLCASTLRYSGNTIYFGEGSWLTVV.

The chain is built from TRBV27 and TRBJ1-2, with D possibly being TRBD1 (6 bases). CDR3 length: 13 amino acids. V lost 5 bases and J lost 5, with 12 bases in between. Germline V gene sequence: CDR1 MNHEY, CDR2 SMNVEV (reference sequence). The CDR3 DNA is TGTGCCAGCAGTGAATCAGGGGTTTATGGCTACACCTTC. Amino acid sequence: CASSESGVYGYTF.

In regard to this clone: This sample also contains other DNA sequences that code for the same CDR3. The CDR3 loop reads CASSPGTGPNYGYTF. The CDR3 DNA is TGTGCCAGCTCCCCCGGGACAGGGCCTAACTATGGCTACACCTTC. The rearrangement links TRBV18 to TRBJ1-2, with 9 bases identical to TRBD1. This CDR3 spans 15 amino acids. J gave up 0 bases and V 6 bases, and 5 bases lay outside the gene matches. CDR1 is KGHSH and CDR2 is LQKENI in the germline V gene.

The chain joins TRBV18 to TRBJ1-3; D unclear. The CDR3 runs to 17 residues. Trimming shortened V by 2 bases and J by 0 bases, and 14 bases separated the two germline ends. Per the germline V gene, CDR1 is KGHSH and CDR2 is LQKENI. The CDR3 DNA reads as TGTGCCAGCTCACCAGAGACGGAGACTACCTCTGGAAACACCATATATTTT. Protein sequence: CASSPETETTSGNTIYF. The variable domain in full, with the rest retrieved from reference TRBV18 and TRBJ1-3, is NAGVMQNPRHLVRRRGQEARLRCSPMKGHSHVYWYRQLPEEGLKFMVYLQKENIIDESGMPKERFSAEFPKEGPSILRIQQVVRGDSAAYFCASSPETETTSGNTIYFGEGSWLTVV.

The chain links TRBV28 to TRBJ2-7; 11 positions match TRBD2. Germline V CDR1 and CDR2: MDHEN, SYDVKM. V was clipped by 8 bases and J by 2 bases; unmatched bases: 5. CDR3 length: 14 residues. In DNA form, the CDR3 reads TGTGCCAGCGGTCTTAGCGGGGGGGCCTACGAGCAGTACTTC. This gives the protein CASGLSGGAYEQYF.

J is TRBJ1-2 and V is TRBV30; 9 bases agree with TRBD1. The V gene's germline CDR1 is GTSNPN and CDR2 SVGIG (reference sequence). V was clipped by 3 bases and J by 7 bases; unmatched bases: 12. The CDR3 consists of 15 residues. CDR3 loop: CAWSPIWGTGIGYTF. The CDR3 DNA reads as TGTGCCTGGAGCCCCATATGGGGGACAGGGATTGGCTACACCTTC.

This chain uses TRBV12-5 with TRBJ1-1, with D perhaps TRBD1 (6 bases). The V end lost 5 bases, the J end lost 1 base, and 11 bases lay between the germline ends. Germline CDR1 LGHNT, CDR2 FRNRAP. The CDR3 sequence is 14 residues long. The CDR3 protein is CASGRGGTNTEAFF. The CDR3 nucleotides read TGTGCTAGTGGTAGGGGGGGCACGAACACTGAAGCTTTCTTT.

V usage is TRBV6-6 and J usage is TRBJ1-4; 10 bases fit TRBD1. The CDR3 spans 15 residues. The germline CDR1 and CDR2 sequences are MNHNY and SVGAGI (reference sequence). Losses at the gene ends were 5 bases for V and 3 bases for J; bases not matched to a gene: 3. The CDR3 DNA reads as TGTGCCAGCAGTCGGACAGGGGGAGCTAATGAAAAACTGTTTTTT. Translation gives CASSRTGGANEKLFF.

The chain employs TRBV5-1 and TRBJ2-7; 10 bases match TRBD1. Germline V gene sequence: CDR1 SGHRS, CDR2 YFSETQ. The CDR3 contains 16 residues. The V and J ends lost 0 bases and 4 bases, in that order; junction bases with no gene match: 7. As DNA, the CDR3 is TGCGCCAGCAGCTTGGCCCCGGGACAGGGGAAATACGAGCAGTACTTC. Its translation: CASSLAPGQGKYEQYF. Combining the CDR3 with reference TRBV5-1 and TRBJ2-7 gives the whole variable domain KAGVTQTPRYLIKTRGQQVTLSCSPISGHRSVSWYQQTPGQGLQFLFEYFSETQRNKGNFPGRFSGRQFSNSRSEMNVSTLELGDSALYLCASSLAPGQGKYEQYFGPGTRLTVT.